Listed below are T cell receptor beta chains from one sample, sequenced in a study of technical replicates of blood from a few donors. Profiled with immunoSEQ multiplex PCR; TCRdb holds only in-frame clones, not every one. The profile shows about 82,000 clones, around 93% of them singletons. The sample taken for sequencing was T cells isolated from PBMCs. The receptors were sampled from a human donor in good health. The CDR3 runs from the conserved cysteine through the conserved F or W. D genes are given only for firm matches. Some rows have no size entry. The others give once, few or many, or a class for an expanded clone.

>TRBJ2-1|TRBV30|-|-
TGTGCCTGGAGCGACTATTCCTACAATGAGCAGTTCTTC
CAWSDYSYNEQFF
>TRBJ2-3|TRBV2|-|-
TGTGCCAGCAGTGGTCACGGAGCAGATACGCAGTATTTT
CASSGHGADTQYF
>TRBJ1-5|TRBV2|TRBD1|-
TGTGCCAGCAGTGATAAGCCGCCGCACAGGGGTCCTTGGCAGCCCCAGCATTTT
CASSDKPPHRGPWQPQHF
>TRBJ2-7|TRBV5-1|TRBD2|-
TGCGCCAGCAGCTTTGGACTAGCCGATGTATACGAGCAGTACTTC
CASSFGLADVYEQYF
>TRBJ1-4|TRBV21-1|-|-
TGTGCCAGCAGCCCATCCACTCCCAGGCTAAATGAAAAACTGTTTTTT
CASSPSTPRLNEKLFF
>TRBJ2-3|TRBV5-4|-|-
TGTGCCAGCACAGGGGTCACAGATACGCAGTATTTT
CASTGVTDTQYF
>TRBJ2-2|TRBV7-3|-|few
TGTGCCAGCAGCTTAAATCCAGGGCCTCTGATCACCGGGGAGCTGTTTTTT
CASSLNPGPLITGELFF
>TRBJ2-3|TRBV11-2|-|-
TGTGCCAGCAGCTTAGCCCGGGTACCAGATACGCAGTATTTT
CASSLARVPDTQYF
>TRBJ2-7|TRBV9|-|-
TGTGCCAGCAGCCCCACTAGCTGGGGAAACTACGAGCAGTACTTC
CASSPTSWGNYEQYF
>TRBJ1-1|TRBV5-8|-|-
TGTGCCAGCAGCCCGGGTTACACTGAAGCTTTCTTT
CASSPGYTEAFF
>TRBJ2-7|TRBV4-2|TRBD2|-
TGTGCCAGCAGCCAATCTAGCGGGGTCTCCTACGAGCAGTACTTC
CASSQSSGVSYEQYF
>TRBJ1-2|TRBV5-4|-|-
TGTGCCAGCAGCTTGGCACGGGGGAGCTATGGCTACACCTTC
CASSLARGSYGYTF
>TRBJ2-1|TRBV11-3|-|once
TGTGCCAGCAGCGCGACTAGCTCCTACAATGAGCAGTTCTTC
CASSATSSYNEQFF
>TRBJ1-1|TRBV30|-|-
TGTGCCTGGAGTGTCTCCAGACAGACACCTCCGAACACTGAAGCTTTCTTT
CAWSVSRQTPPNTEAFF
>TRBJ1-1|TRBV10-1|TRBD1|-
TGCGCCAGCATTGAAAAGACAGGGTTGGACACTGAAGCTTTCTTT
CASIEKTGLDTEAFF
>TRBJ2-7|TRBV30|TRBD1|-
TGTGCCTGGAGCCCCGGGACAGGGTCCCACGAGCAGTACTTC
CAWSPGTGSHEQYF
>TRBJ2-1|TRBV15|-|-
TGTGCCACCAGCACTCGGCATAGCACCCACAATGAGCAGTTCTTC
CATSTRHSTHNEQFF
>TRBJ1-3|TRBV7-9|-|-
TGTGCCAGCGGATCCAGGGGCGGTGGAAACACCATATATTTT
CASGSRGGGNTIYF
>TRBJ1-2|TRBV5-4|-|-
TGTGCCAGCAGCTTGGATTCCCCCCCCACCGGTGGTGGCTACACCTTC
CASSLDSPPTGGGYTF
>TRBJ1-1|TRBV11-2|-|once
TGTGCCAGCAGCTCCACAGGTAACACTGAAGCTTTCTTT
CASSSTGNTEAFF
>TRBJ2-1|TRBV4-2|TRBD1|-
TGTGCCAGCAGCCAAGACGAACGGACAGGCGATTTCTACAATGAGCAGTTCTTC
CASSQDERTGDFYNEQFF
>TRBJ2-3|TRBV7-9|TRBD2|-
TGTGCCAGCAGCTCTATTCCGGGACTAGCGGGAGCGTCAGATACGCAGTATTTT
CASSSIPGLAGASDTQYF
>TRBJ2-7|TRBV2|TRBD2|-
TGTGCCAGCAGTGATGTTAGCGGGAAAAACTTC
CASSDVSGKNF
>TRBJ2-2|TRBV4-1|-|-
TGCGCCAGCAGCCAAGGGAGATTACAGAACACCGGGGAGCTGTTTTTT
CASSQGRLQNTGELFF
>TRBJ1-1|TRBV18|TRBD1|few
TGTGCCAGCTCACTGGACAGGGCTGAAGCTTTCTTT
CASSLDRAEAFF
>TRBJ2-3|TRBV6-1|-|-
TGTGCCAGCAGTGGGGGCAGCCCAGATACGCAGTATTTT
CASSGGSPDTQYF
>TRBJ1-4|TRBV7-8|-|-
TGTGCCAGCAGCTTAGCAGCCAGGGGAAACGAAAAACTGTTTTTT
CASSLAARGNEKLFF
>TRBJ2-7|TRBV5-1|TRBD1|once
TGCGCCAGCCAGGGACAGGGTCCCTACGAGCAGTACTTC
CASQGQGPYEQYF
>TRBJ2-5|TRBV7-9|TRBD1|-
TGTGCCAGCAGCTCGAACCTATTCAGACAGGGGGGTCCGGGGACCCAGTACTTC
CASSSNLFRQGGPGTQYF